Following are 23 T cell receptor beta chains from one sample sequenced in a study of cytomegalovirus exposure and HLA in healthy donors. The PCR ran on 60 Vbeta and 13 Jbeta primers. Libraries were prepared by immunoSEQ multiplex PCR; TCRdb keeps only in-frame clonotypes and omits some of them. Among under 250,000 clones, approximately 80% were seen once, and the ten largest hold 3.8%. The sample comprised PBMCs. These receptors came from a male donor in good health and CMV-seronegative.

This clone showed up just a few times. The chain uses TRBV6-4 and TRBJ1-1; D remains unclear. This CDR3 spans 14 amino acids. The V end was cut by 2 bases, the J end by 7 bases, with 14 bases between. CDR1 and CDR2 (germline): MRHNA, SNTAGT. The CDR3: CASSDPGGTGEAFF. The CDR3, as DNA: TGTGCCAGCAGTGACCCCGGTGGAACGGGTGAAGCTTTCTTT.

CDR3 nucleotide sequence: TGCGCCAGCAGCTTGGGGCTAGCGGGGTCCTACTACGAGCAGTACTTC. Translating gives CASSLGLAGSYYEQYF. The chain joins TRBV5-1 to TRBJ2-7; 9 bases align to TRBD2. Per germline, CDR1 SGHRS and CDR2 YFSETQ. Trimming took 0 bases from V and 3 from J; bases not matched to a gene: 7. This CDR3 has 16 residues.

The chain carries TRBV6-5 and TRBJ1-2, with D unresolved. Germline V gene lookup returns CDR1 MNHEY and CDR2 SVGAGI. The CDR3 runs 14 residues. Trimming pared 0 bases from V and 6 bases from J, leaving 11 bases between. DNA of the CDR3: TGTGCCAGCAGTTACTCGAATCGGCAGGATGGCTACACCTTC. Amino acids: CASSYSNRQDGYTF.

The chain joins TRBV5-1 to TRBJ1-2; 10 bases are shared with TRBD1. The CDR3 has 15 residues. In germline, CDR1 is SGHRS, CDR2 YFSETQ. V gave up 0 bases and J gave up 4 bases; unmatched junction bases: 3. DNA of the CDR3: TGCGCCAGCAGCTTGGAGGACAGGGGGGCCTATGGCTACACCTTC. Translating gives CASSLEDRGAYGYTF.

The rearrangement uses TRBV13 and TRBJ2-1; 10 bases match TRBD1. The germline CDR1 and CDR2 sequences are PRHDT and FYEKMQ (reference sequence). There are 14 residues in the CDR3. The V gene end was trimmed by 5 bases and the J gene end by 9 bases; junction bases not matched to a gene: 7. DNA for the CDR3: TGTGCCAGCAGCACCGGGACAGGGGTCATTGAGCAGTTCTTC. This encodes CASSTGTGVIEQFF.

The chain carries TRBV19 and TRBJ2-7; 7 bases fit TRBD2. This CDR3 is built from 13 residues. In germline, CDR1 is LNHDA, CDR2 SQIVND (reference sequence). The ends lost 3 bases at V and 7 bases at J; junction bases unmatched: 6. CDR3 DNA sequence: TGTGCCAGTAGTATGGGAGGGATTGGGGAGCAGTACTTC. This sequence encodes CASSMGGIGEQYF.

The rearrangement joins TRBV6-5 to TRBJ1-1; 8 bases align to TRBD1. Germline CDR1 is MNHEY and CDR2 is SVGAGI. V trimming: 6 bases; J trimming: 11 bases; junction bases outside the gene matches: 14. The CDR3 sequence is 14 residues long. CDR3: CASRSELTGADAFF. The CDR3 coding sequence is TGTGCCAGCAGATCCGAGCTGACAGGGGCGGATGCTTTCTTT.

This clone was seen only once. The gene calls are TRBV29-1 and TRBJ2-1, with 8 bases lining up with TRBD1. J gave up 9 bases and V 7 bases, and 14 bases lay outside the gene matches. There are 14 residues in the CDR3. Germline CDR1 is SQVTM and CDR2 is ANQGSEA. The CDR3 bases are TGCAGCGGGAGGGTTGGTACAGGGGGTAGTGAGCAGTTCTTC. This sequence encodes CSGRVGTGGSEQFF.

The chain is built from TRBV27 and TRBJ2-5; 13 bases match TRBD2. Germline V lookup: CDR1 MNHEY, CDR2 SMNVEV (reference sequence). J lost 11 bases, V lost 4 bases, and 19 bases had no gene match. This CDR3 has 18 amino acids. CDR3: CASSSHNASPGTSGKQYF. DNA of the CDR3: TGTGCCAGCAGTTCACACAATGCCTCACCCGGGACTAGCGGGAAGCAGTACTTC.

V usage is TRBV9 and J usage is TRBJ2-1; 10 bases are shared with TRBD1. Losses at the gene ends were 3 bases for V and 7 bases for J; bases not matched to a gene: 7. Germline lookup yields CDR1 SGDLS and CDR2 YYNGEE. The CDR3 has 15 residues. The CDR3 spells CASSGSTGGENEQFF. The CDR3, as DNA: TGTGCCAGCAGCGGTTCGACAGGGGGCGAGAATGAGCAGTTCTTC. The variable domain in full, completed from reference TRBV9 and TRBJ2-1, reads DSGVTQTPKHLITATGQRVTLRCSPRSGDLSVYWYQQSLDQGLQFLIQYYNGEERAKGNILERFSAQQFPDLHSELNLSSLELGDSALYFCASSGSTGGENEQFFGPGTRLTVL.

The genes are TRBV5-1 and TRBJ2-1, with D possibly TRBD1 on 7 matching bases. The V and J ends lost 1 base and 8 bases respectively, with 16 bases between them. The CDR3 is made up of 15 amino acids. The V gene's germline CDR1 is SGHRS and CDR2 YFSETQ. CDR3 DNA sequence: TGCGCCAGCAGCTTGCGACAGGGAGGCATCGATGAGCAGTTCTTC. It translates to CASSLRQGGIDEQFF.

This clone was observed once. The rearrangement links TRBV28 to TRBJ1-3; the match to TRBD1 covers 7 bases. Trimming at V came to 2 bases and at J to 1 base, leaving 5 bases not matched to a gene. The CDR3 contains 16 residues. CDR1 and CDR2 from the germline V gene are MDHEN and SYDVKM. The CDR3 coding sequence is TGTGCCAGCAGTTTACTGACACAGGGGTCTGGAAACACCATATATTTT. This gives the protein CASSLLTQGSGNTIYF.

The chain carries TRBV7-2 and TRBJ2-1; a weak D match, TRBD2 (6 bases). The V end was cut by 5 bases, the J end by 5 bases, with 13 bases between. CDR3 length equals 14 residues. Germline V gives CDR1 SGHTA, CDR2 FQGNSA. This CDR3 is CASSRDWKDNEQFF. DNA of the CDR3: TGTGCCAGCAGCCGGGACTGGAAAGACAATGAGCAGTTCTTC.

In this sample, this clone turned up a few times. The chain carries TRBV6-5 and TRBJ1-2; 7 nucleotides align to TRBD1. V gave up 6 bases and J gave up 3 bases; unmatched junction bases: 7. From germline, CDR1 is MNHEY and CDR2 SVGAGI. CDR3 size: 14 residues. In nucleotides, the CDR3 is TGTGCCAGCAGCTTCACAGGGGACGACTATGGCTACACCTTC. This codes for CASSFTGDDYGYTF.

V usage is TRBV2 and J usage is TRBJ2-5, with 7 bases identical to TRBD2. Per germline, CDR1 SNHLY and CDR2 FYNNEI. After removal of 3 bases from V and 5 bases from J, the junction contained 12 bases not matched to a gene. The CDR3 extends over 16 amino acids. The CDR3 reads CASSERGTGGRETQYF. The CDR3 DNA sequence: TGTGCCAGCAGTGAGCGAGGGACGGGAGGCCGGGAGACCCAGTACTTC.

This chain uses TRBV4-1 with TRBJ2-7; 8 positions match TRBD1. In germline, CDR1 is MGHRA, CDR2 YSYEKL. CDR3 length equals 13 residues. V lost 3 bases to trimming and J lost 3 bases; unmatched junction nucleotides: 1. CDR3 bases: TGCGCCAGCAGCCAGACAGGGGACTACGAGCAGTACTTC. Protein: CASSQTGDYEQYF.

This chain uses TRBV27 with TRBJ1-6, with a weak D call TRBD1 (6 bases). This CDR3 is built from 14 residues. Germline V CDR1 and CDR2: MNHEY, SMNVEV (reference sequence). Trimming took off 6 bases at V and 5 bases at J, with 11 bases between the two ends. Here the CDR3 DNA reads TGTGCCAGCAGCCTATACAGGGATAATTCACCCCTCCACTTT. Protein sequence: CASSLYRDNSPLHF.

The CDR3 loop reads CASTVSGRASNEQFF. CDR3 nucleotide sequence: TGTGCCAGTACCGTCAGCGGGAGGGCCTCCAATGAGCAGTTCTTC. The rearrangement joins TRBV19 to TRBJ2-1; TRBD2 matches at 10 bases. Germline V gene lookup returns CDR1 LNHDA and CDR2 SQIVND (reference sequence). The CDR3 loop spans 15 amino acids. With V trimmed by 7 bases and J by 6 bases, 9 bases remained unmatched. The entire variable domain, with the rest obtained from reference TRBV19 and TRBJ2-1, is as follows: DGGITQSPKYLFRKEGQNVTLSCEQNLNHDAMYWYRQDPGQGLRLIYYSQIVNDFQKGDIAEGYSVSREKKESFPLTVTSAQKNPTAFYLCASTVSGRASNEQFFGPGTRLTVL.

This clone has more than one count but fewer than ten. The chain recombines TRBV7-6 with TRBJ2-7; perhaps TRBD2 as D (6 bases). V was shortened by 0 bases and J by 5 bases, with 14 bases between the two germline ends. The CDR3 has 15 amino acids. Germline V gene lookup returns CDR1 SGHVS and CDR2 FNYEAQ. The chain's CDR3 is CASSLAEGARHEQYF. CDR3 bases: TGTGCCAGCAGCTTAGCGGAGGGAGCTCGGCACGAGCAGTACTTC.

A single count supports this clone. V usage is TRBV4-1 and J usage is TRBJ2-6; 7 positions agree with TRBD1. Germline CDR1 and CDR2: MGHRA and YSYEKL. The CDR3 is 19 amino acids. J lost 0 bases, V lost 3 bases, and 11 bases had no gene match. The CDR3: CASSHILDRALSGANVLTF. CDR3 bases: TGCGCCAGCAGCCATATTCTCGACAGGGCACTCTCTGGGGCCAACGTCCTGACTTTC.

The V and J genes are TRBV7-9 and TRBJ2-7; tentative D call: TRBD1 (6 bases). Per germline, CDR1 SEHNR and CDR2 FQNEAQ (reference sequence). Trimming took off 5 bases at V and 7 bases at J, with 15 bases between the two ends. The CDR3 sequence is 13 residues long. As DNA, the CDR3 is TGTGCCAGCAGCATAGGGACAAGGTGGGAGCAGTACTTC. This codes for CASSIGTRWEQYF.

The chain employs TRBV11-3 and TRBJ2-7, with D tentatively TRBD2 (5 bases). This CDR3 is 13 amino acids long. Germline CDR1 reads SGHNT; CDR2 reads YENEEA. V was cut by 10 bases and J by 2 bases, with 15 bases left in between. Here the CDR3 DNA reads TGTGCCACTAGACCGGGGTTTCCCTACGAGCAGTACTTC. Protein: CATRPGFPYEQYF.

This chain links TRBV2 with TRBJ2-7; the match to TRBD2 covers 9 bases. Germline CDR1 and CDR2: SNHLY and FYNNEI. The CDR3 covers 15 residues. The trim removed 1 base at V and 6 bases at J, leaving 7 bases unmatched. CDR3 nucleotide sequence: TGTGCCAGCAGTGAAGAGCTAGCGGGGAAAGTCGAGCAGTACTTC. It yields the protein CASSEELAGKVEQYF.